This entry lists 10 T cell receptor beta chains sequenced from one sample in a study of cytomegalovirus exposure and HLA in healthy donors (dated by TCRdb to 2016 to 2017). The library relied on the immunoSEQ multiplex PCR assay. This is the immuneACCESS table as TCRdb keeps it, with only in-frame sequences that have V and J called. A part of the clones is gone; compared with another copy, unresolved V genes explain less than half, and the rest is unexplained. Within this sample are fewer than 200,000 clones, with around nine tenths of them counted one time only. Together, the top ten hold about 2.5% of the sample. The sequencing sample was made of PBMCs. These receptors all come from a man aged 18-30 years in good health and CMV-seropositive.

This chain joins TRBV7-2 and TRBJ2-7, with a weak D call TRBD2 (6 bases). Germline V CDR1 and CDR2: SGHTA, FQGNSA. The V end lost 5 bases, the J end lost 5 bases, and 16 bases lay between the germline ends. CDR3 length: 14 residues. CDR3 amino acids: CASSPIAVLNEQYF. Written as DNA, the CDR3 is TGTGCCAGCAGCCCCATAGCGGTTTTAAACGAGCAGTACTTC.

The V call is TRBV27, the J call TRBJ1-5; maybe TRBD1 (5 bases). Germline V gene lookup returns CDR1 MNHEY and CDR2 SMNVEV (reference sequence). This CDR3 is built from 13 residues. Trimming removed 4 bases from V and 3 bases from J, with 7 bases in between. CDR3 protein: CASSWGVNQPQHF. The CDR3 DNA sequence: TGTGCCAGCAGTTGGGGGGTCAATCAGCCCCAGCATTTT.

The rearrangement links TRBV9 to TRBJ2-5; D is perhaps TRBD1 (6 bases). This CDR3 contains 14 residues. Germline V gene data show CDR1 as SGDLS and CDR2 as YYNGEE. The germline V and J ends were trimmed by 4 bases and 0 bases, with 10 bases remaining between them. CDR3 nucleotides: TGTGCCAGCAGCCTCAGGGGAAACCAAGAGACCCAGTACTTC. Its protein is CASSLRGNQETQYF.

This rearrangement joins TRBV28 to TRBJ2-3; D is perhaps TRBD1 (5 bases). CDR1 is MDHEN, CDR2 SYDVKM, per germline. The CDR3 loop spans 14 amino acids. Between the trimmed V and J ends, which lost 4 bases and 5 bases, there was a span of 13 bases. The CDR3 reads CASSSTWGGDTQYF. CDR3 in DNA: TGTGCCAGCAGTTCCACTTGGGGCGGAGATACGCAGTATTTT.

This chain links TRBV6-5 with TRBJ1-2, with D perhaps TRBD1 (6 bases). Trimming removed 6 bases at V and 2 bases at J, with 10 bases between. CDR3 length equals 13 residues. From germline, CDR1 is MNHEY and CDR2 SVGAGI. The CDR3 DNA reads as TGTGCCAGCAGACGACAGGAAAACTATGGCTACACCTTC. Protein: CASRRQENYGYTF.

The chain uses TRBV14 and TRBJ2-7, with D perhaps TRBD2 (5 bases). V was clipped by 6 bases and J by 0 bases, with 9 bases between them. Germline CDR1 SGHDN, CDR2 FVKESK. The length of the CDR3 is 13 residues. The CDR3 here is CASRGADSYEQYF. CDR3 bases: TGTGCCAGCAGAGGAGCGGACTCCTACGAGCAGTACTTC. Filled out from reference TRBV14 and TRBJ2-7, the complete variable domain reads EAGVTQFPSHSVIEKGQTVTLRCDPISGHDNLYWYRRVMGKEIKFLLHFVKESKQDESGMPNNRFLAERTGGTYSTLKVQPAELEDSGVYFCASRGADSYEQYFGPGTRLTVT.

This clone came up a few times. The chain combines TRBV5-1 with TRBJ2-7; 8 bases agree with TRBD1. The CDR3 totals 14 residues. From germline, CDR1 is SGHRS and CDR2 YFSETQ. The trim removed 3 bases at V and 5 bases at J, leaving 7 bases unmatched. Written as DNA, the CDR3 is TGCGCCAGCAGCTCCGGCCTACAGGGGGACGAGCAGTACTTC. Translating it yields CASSSGLQGDEQYF.

The gene calls are TRBV18 and TRBJ2-3, with TRBD1 as a possible D gene (5 bases). The germline gives CDR1 KGHSH, CDR2 LQKENI. V lost 2 bases and J 5 bases, leaving 8 bases between the germline ends. The CDR3 covers 13 residues. DNA of the CDR3: TGTGCCAGCTCACCAGGGGCAGGAGATACGCAGTATTTT. Its protein is CASSPGAGDTQYF.

This clone was seen just once. The J gene is TRBJ1-2, the V gene TRBV10-3, with 9 nucleotides matching TRBD1. With 10 bases clipped from V and 6 bases from J, the junction kept 6 bases outside the gene matches. Germline V gives CDR1 ENHRY, CDR2 SYGVKD. The CDR3 length is 12 residues. The CDR3 loop is CATKRQGDGYTF. Here the CDR3 DNA reads TGTGCCACGAAACGACAGGGGGATGGCTACACCTTC.

V gene TRBV19 combines with J gene TRBJ2-7, with D tentatively TRBD1 (6 bases). Germline V gives CDR1 LNHDA, CDR2 SQIVND (reference sequence). The CDR3 is made up of 13 amino acids. Deletions cut 8 bases from V and 3 bases from J, with 14 bases between. The CDR3 is CASGDGTLYEQYF. CDR3 nucleotides: TGTGCCAGTGGGGATGGGACACTCTACGAGCAGTACTTC.